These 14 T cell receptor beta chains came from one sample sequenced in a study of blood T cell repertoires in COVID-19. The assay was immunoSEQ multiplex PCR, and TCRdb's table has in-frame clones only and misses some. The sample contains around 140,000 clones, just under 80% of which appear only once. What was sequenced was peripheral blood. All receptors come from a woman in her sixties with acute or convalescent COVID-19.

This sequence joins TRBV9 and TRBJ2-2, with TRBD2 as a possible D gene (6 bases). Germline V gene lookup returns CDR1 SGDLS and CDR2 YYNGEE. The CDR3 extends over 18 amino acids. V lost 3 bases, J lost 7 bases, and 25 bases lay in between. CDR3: CASSAYQRRGRSGGELFF. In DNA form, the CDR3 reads TGTGCCAGCAGCGCTTATCAGAGGAGGGGCCGAAGCGGCGGGGAGCTGTTTTTT.

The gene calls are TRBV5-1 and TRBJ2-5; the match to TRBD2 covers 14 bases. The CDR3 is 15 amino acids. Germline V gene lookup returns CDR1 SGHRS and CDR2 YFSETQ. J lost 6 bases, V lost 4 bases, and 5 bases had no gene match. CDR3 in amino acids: CASSGTSGSGKTQYF. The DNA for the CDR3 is TGCGCCAGCAGCGGGACTAGCGGGAGCGGTAAGACCCAGTACTTC.

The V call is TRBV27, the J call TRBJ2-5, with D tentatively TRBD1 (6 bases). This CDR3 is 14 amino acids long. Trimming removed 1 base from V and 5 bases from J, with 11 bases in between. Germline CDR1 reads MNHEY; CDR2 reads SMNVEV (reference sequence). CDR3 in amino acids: CASSLFGRGETQYF. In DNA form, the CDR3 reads TGTGCCAGCAGTTTATTCGGCAGGGGTGAGACCCAGTACTTC.

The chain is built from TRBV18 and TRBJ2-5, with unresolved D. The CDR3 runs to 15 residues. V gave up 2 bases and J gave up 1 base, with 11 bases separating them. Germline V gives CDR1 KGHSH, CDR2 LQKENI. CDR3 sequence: CASSPNGASQETQYF. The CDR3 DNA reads TGTGCCAGCTCACCAAACGGTGCCTCCCAAGAGACCCAGTACTTC.

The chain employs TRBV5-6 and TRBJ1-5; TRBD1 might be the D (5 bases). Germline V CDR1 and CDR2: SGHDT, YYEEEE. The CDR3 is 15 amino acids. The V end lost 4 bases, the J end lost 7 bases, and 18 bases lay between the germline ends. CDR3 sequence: CASSRWGVSSQPQHF. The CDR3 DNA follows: TGTGCCAGCAGCCGGTGGGGGGTTAGTAGCCAGCCCCAGCATTTT.

In nucleotides, the CDR3 is TGTGCCAGCAGTTTTTTTTCATCGGGATACGTTCACAATGAGCAGTTCTTC. It encodes CASSFFSSGYVHNEQFF. The chain carries TRBV27 and TRBJ2-1; D possibly corresponds to TRBD2 (5 bases). Trimming removed 3 bases at V and 5 bases at J, with 20 bases between. CDR1 and CDR2 (germline): MNHEY, SMNVEV (reference sequence). The CDR3 runs to 17 residues.

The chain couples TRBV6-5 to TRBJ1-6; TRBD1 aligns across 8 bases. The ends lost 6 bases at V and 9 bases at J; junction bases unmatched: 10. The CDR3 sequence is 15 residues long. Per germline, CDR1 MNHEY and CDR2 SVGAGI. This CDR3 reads CASSFRGPGFSPLHF. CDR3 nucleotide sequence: TGTGCCAGCAGCTTCAGGGGGCCTGGGTTTTCACCCCTCCACTTT.

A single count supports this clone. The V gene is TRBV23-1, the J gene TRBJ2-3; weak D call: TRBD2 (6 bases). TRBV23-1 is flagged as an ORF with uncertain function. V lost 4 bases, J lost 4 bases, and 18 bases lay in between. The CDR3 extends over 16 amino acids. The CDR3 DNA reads TGCGCCAGCAGTCCTACTAGCTCCGGTCCGGCAGATACGCAGTATTTT. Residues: CASSPTSSGPADTQYF.

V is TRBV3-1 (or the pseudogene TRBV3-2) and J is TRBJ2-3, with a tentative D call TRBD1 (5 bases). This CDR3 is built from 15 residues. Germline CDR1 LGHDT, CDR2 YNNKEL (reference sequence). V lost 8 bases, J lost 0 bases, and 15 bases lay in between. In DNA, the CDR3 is TGTGCCAGCTCCCAGGGCCCAACTAGCACAGATACGCAGTATTTT. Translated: CASSQGPTSTDTQYF.

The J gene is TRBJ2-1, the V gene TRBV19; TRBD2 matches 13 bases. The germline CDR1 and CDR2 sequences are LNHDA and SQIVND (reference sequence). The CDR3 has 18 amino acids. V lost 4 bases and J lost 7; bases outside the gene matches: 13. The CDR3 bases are TGTGCCAGTAGTAGGGTTGCGTCGGGACTAGCGGGAAGAAATGAGCAGTTCTTC. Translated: CASSRVASGLAGRNEQFF.

CDR3 residues: CASRLRAYEQYF. CDR3 DNA sequence: TGTGCCAGCCGACTTCGCGCCTACGAGCAGTACTTC. The rearrangement links TRBV12-3 or TRBV12-4 to TRBJ2-7; D not certain. Trimming took 8 bases from V and 2 from J, leaving 10 bases between them. The CDR3 length is 12 residues.

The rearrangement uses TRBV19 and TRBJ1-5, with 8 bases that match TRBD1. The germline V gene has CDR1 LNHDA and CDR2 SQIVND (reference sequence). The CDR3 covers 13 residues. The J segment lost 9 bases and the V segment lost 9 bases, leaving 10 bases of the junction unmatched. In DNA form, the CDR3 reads TGTGCCAGCGGGACAGGCCCTTCTAGGCCCCAGCATTTT. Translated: CASGTGPSRPQHF. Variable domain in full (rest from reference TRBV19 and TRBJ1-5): DGGITQSPKYLFRKEGQNVTLSCEQNLNHDAMYWYRQDPGQGLRLIYYSQIVNDFQKGDIAEGYSVSREKKESFPLTVTSAQKNPTAFYLCASGTGPSRPQHFGDGTRLSIL.

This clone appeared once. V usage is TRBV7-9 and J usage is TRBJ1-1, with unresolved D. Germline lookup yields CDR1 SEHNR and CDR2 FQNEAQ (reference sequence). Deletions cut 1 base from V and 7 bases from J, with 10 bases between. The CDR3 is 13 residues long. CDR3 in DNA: TGTGCCAGCAGCTTAGGGAGTACTGTTGAAGCTTTCTTT. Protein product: CASSLGSTVEAFF.

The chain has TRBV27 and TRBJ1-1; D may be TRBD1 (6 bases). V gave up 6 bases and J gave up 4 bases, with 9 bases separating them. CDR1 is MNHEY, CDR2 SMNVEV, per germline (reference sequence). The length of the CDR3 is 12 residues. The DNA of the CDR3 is TGTGCCAGCAGCGAAGGGGGCACTGAAGCTTTCTTT. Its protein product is CASSEGGTEAFF.